This T cell receptor beta chain is drawn from a study of type 1 and type 2 diabetes patients. Standard classification criteria confirmed type 1 or type 2 diabetes in all patients. Genomic DNA was the PCR template. Amplification of the beta chain CDR3 used 30 forward and 13 reverse multiplex primers. TCRdb processed the multiplex PCR reads anew with MiXCR; each CDR3 protein has one entry. The sample contains 250,000 or so distinct CDR3 sequences, around 47% of which appear only once. Germline CDR1 reads MNHNY; CDR2 reads SVGAGI (reference sequence). This CDR3 is built from 14 residues. The V and J ends lost 5 bases and 10 bases respectively, with 17 bases between them.

This receptor was taken from a man younger than 35 with type 2 diabetes. This chain connects TRBV6-6 to TRBJ1-4; possibly TRBD1 for D (6 bases). Source material: peripheral blood mononuclear cells (PBMCs). DNA of the CDR3: TGTGCCAGCAGTGAGCCCCGACAGGCGGGAAAACTGTTTTTT. As protein: CASSEPRQAGKLFF.